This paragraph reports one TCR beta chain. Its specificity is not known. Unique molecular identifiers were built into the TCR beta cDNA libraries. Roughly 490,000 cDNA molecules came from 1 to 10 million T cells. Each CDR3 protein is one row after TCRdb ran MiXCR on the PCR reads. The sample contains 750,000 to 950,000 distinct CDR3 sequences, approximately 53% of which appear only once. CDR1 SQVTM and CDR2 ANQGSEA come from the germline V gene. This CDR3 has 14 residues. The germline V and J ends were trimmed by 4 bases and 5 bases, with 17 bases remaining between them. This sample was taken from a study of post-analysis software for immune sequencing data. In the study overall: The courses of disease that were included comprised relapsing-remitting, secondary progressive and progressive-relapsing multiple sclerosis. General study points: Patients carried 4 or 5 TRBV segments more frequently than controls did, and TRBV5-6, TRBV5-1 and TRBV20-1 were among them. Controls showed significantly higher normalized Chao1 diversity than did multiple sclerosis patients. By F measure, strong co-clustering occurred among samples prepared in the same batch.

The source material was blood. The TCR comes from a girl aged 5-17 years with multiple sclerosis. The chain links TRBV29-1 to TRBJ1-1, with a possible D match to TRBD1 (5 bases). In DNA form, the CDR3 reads TGCAGCGTTGGGCCGGGGCTGGGGTTGACTGAAGCTTTCTTT. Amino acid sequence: CSVGPGLGLTEAFF.